This TCR beta chain was identified during a study of OX40 agonist ivuxolimab in advanced cancers. Study-level background: Those enrolled were approximately 78% male, with a mean age of around 57 years and ages from 23 to 79.

Whole-study results and caveats: Compared with CD4+, CD8+ T cells on average had more expanded clones.

The germline gives CDR1 KGHSH, CDR2 LQKENI. This CDR3 is 14 amino acids long. Trimming left V 2 bases short and J 7 bases short, with 14 bases between. Points on this clone: No antigen is known for it.

The repertoire was sequenced with immunoSEQ multiplex PCR; TCRdb's copy has only in-frame clones and lacks some. There are fewer than 100,000 clones in the sample; 75% to 90% occur only once, and 0.19% lies in the top ten. The sample was CD4+ or CD8+ T cells sorted from blood, taken in a trial of the OX40 agonist ivuxolimab. The chain recombines TRBV18 with TRBJ1-1; D perhaps matches TRBD1 (5 bases). The source is an adult with an advanced solid tumor such as melanoma, head and neck, liver or kidney cancer. The CDR3 reads CASSPRNGQGEAFF. DNA for the CDR3: TGTGCCAGCTCACCAAGAAATGGGCAGGGTGAAGCTTTCTTT.